The clone carrying this T cell receptor beta chain was seen a few times. This specimen belongs to a study of blood T cell repertoires in COVID-19. Participants spanned ages roughly 18 to 95 years and resided in about two dozen US areas. This table comes from immunoSEQ multiplex PCR, and its TCRdb copy is limited to in-frame clones, with some not included. The table records around 250,000 clones, 80% to 90% of them present only once. Looked up from germline, CDR1 is MNHEY and CDR2 is SMNVEV (reference sequence). CDR3 size: 15 residues. V dropped 2 bases and J dropped 2 bases, with 10 bases sitting between them.

The TCR sequence derives from a woman between 45 and 65 years old who had recovered from COVID-19. Sequencing used PBMCs or T cells enriched from blood (not recorded which). J is TRBJ2-4 and V is TRBV27; a possible D gene is TRBD1 (5 bases). The CDR3 nucleotides read TGTGCCAGCAGTTTAAGTGCAGGGCCCAAAAACATTCAGTACTTC. Protein product: CASSLSAGPKNIQYF.